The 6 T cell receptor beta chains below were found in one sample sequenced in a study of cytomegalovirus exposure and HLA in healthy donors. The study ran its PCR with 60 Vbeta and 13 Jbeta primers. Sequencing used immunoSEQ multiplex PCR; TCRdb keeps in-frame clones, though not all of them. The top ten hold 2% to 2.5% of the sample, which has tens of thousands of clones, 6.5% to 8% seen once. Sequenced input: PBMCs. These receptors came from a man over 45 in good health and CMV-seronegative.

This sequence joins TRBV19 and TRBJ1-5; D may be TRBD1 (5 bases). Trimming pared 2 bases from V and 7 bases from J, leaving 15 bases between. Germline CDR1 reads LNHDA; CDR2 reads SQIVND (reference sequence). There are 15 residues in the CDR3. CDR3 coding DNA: TGTGCCAGTAGTATATCTACTCAGGGTGCCCAGCCCCAGCATTTT. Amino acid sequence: CASSISTQGAQPQHF.

The CDR3: CASSLSTVIGMLNYGYTF. The CDR3 bases are TGTGCCAGCAGCTTATCGACAGTTATTGGGATGCTGAACTATGGCTACACCTTC. The chain is built from TRBV7-8 and TRBJ1-2; D perhaps matches TRBD1 (5 bases). CDR3 length: 18 residues. Germline V CDR1 and CDR2: SGHVS, FQNEAQ. V lost 2 bases to trimming and J lost 2 bases, with 21 bases between them.

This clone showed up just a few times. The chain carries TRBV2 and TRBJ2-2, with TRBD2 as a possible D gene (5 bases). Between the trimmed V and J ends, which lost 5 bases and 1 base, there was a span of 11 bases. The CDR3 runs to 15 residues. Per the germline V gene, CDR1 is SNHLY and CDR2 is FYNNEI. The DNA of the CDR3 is TGTGCCAGCAGTCCAGGACTCAAGAACACCGGGGAGCTGTTTTTT. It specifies CASSPGLKNTGELFF.

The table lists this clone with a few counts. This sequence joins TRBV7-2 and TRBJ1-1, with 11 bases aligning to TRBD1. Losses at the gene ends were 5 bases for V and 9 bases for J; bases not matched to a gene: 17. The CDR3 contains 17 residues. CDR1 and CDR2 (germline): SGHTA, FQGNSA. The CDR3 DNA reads TGTGCCAGCAGCCCGATATGGGGGGGACAGGGGGTTTCCCAAGCTTTCTTT. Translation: CASSPIWGGQGVSQAFF.

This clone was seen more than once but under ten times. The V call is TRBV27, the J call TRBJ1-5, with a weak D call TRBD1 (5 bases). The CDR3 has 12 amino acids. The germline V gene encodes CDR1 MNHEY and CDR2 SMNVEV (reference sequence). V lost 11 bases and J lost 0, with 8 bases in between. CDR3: CAAGDSNQPQHF. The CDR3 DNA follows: TGTGCCGCGGGGGATAGCAATCAGCCCCAGCATTTT.

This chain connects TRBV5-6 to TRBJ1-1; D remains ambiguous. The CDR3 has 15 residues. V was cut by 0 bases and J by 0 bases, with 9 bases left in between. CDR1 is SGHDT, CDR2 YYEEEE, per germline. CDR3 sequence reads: CASSLGVRLNTEAFF. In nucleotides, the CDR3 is TGTGCCAGCAGCTTGGGAGTAAGATTGAACACTGAAGCTTTCTTT. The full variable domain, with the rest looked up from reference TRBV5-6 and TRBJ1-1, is DAGVTQSPTHLIKTRGQQVTLRCSPKSGHDTVSWYQQALGQGPQFIFQYYEEEERQRGNFPDRFSGHQFPNYSSELNVNALLLGDSALYLCASSLGVRLNTEAFFGQGTRLTVV.